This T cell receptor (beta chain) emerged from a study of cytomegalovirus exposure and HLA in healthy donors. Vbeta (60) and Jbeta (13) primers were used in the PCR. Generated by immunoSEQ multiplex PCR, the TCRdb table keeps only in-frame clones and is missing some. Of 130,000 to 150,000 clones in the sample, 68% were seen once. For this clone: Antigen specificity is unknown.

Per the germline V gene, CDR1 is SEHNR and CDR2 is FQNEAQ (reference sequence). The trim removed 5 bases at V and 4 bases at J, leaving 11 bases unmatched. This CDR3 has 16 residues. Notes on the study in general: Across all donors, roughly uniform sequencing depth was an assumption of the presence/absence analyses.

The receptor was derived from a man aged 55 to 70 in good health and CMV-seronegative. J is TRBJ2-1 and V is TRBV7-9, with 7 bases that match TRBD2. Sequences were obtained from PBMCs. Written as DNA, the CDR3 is TGTGCCAGCAGCCCTAAGTACCTGGGACTATACAATGAGCAGTTCTTC. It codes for CASSPKYLGLYNEQFF. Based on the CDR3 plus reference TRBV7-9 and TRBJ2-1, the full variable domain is DTGVSQNPRHKITKRGQNVTFRCDPISEHNRLYWYRQTLGQGPEFLTYFQNEAQLEKSRLLSDRFSAERPKGSFSTLEIQRTEQGDSAMYLCASSPKYLGLYNEQFFGPGTRLTVL.